The 29 T cell receptor beta chains reported below all come from one sample, sequenced in a study of blood T cells in healthy people across ages. Together with a sample-barcoded 5' primer, a J-beta primer mix was included in a second PCR lasting about 6 to 11 cycles. TCRdb called the 5' RACE reads again in MiXCR, with one record for every CDR3 protein. Among about 730,000 distinct CDR3 sequences, roughly 43% were seen once, and the ten largest hold around a fifth. Sequencing was carried out using blood. These receptors were obtained from an older woman in good health.

This chain connects TRBV7-9 to TRBJ2-7; the match to TRBD2 covers 9 bases. This CDR3 contains 16 residues. Trimming at V came to 0 bases and at J to 0 bases, leaving 3 bases not matched to a gene. The germline V gene has CDR1 SEHNR and CDR2 FQNEAQ (reference sequence). The CDR3 here is CASSLARGRDSYEQYF. CDR3 DNA sequence: TGTGCCAGCAGCTTAGCGCGCGGGAGGGACTCCTACGAGCAGTACTTC.

The table lists this clonotype with a few counts. The V call is TRBV12-3 or TRBV12-4, the J call TRBJ2-3; 10 nucleotides line up with TRBD2. The V and J ends lost 4 bases and 3 bases, in that order; junction bases with no gene match: 7. CDR3 length: 16 amino acids. CDR3 coding DNA: TGTGCCAGCAGTTACCGGACTAGCGGAGGTACAGATACGCAGTATTTT. This encodes CASSYRTSGGTDTQYF.

This clonotype showed up just once. The chain couples TRBV7-8 to TRBJ1-2; maybe TRBD1 (6 bases). The CDR3 is 14 residues long. Germline V lookup: CDR1 SGHVS, CDR2 FQNEAQ. Trimming removed 5 bases at V and 8 bases at J, with 18 bases between. The DNA of the CDR3 is TGTGCCAGCAGCCGACCTACAGGGTTGGAAGGCTACACCTTC. This sequence encodes CASSRPTGLEGYTF.

The chain couples TRBV28 to TRBJ2-5, with 11 bases lining up with TRBD2. The J call may be mistaken, given a closer DNA end match to TRBJ2-7. Germline values: CDR1 MDHEN, CDR2 SYDVKM. This CDR3 region has 15 residues. CDR3 loop: CASRNSGRVTYEQYF. Here the CDR3 DNA reads TGTGCCAGCAGAAATAGCGGGAGGGTCACCTACGAGCAGTACTTC.

This clonotype was seen more than once but under ten times. The chain has TRBV12-3 or TRBV12-4 and TRBJ2-3; 12 nucleotides agree with TRBD2. The CDR3 consists of 18 residues. The V gene end was trimmed by 7 bases and the J gene end by 7 bases; junction bases not matched to a gene: 18. The CDR3 sequence: CASKGQAPSGRAWHTQYF. In DNA, the CDR3 is TGTGCCAGCAAAGGACAGGCCCCTAGCGGGAGGGCCTGGCATACGCAGTATTTT.

CDR3 DNA sequence: TGTGCCAGCAGTGAAGCGCAGAAGCGGGGAGATGAGCAGTACTTC. Translated, it gives CASSEAQKRGDEQYF. The chain uses TRBV6-1 and TRBJ2-1; 7 nucleotides align to TRBD2. The better agreement between TRBJ2-7 and the DNA end casts doubt on the J call. The germline V gene has CDR1 MNHNS and CDR2 SASEGT. CDR3 length: 15 amino acids.

This chain uses TRBV3-1 with TRBJ2-4; D unclear. The germline V gene has CDR1 LGHDT and CDR2 YNNKEL (reference sequence). Trimming took off 0 bases at V and 0 bases at J, with 9 bases between the two ends. This CDR3 contains 16 residues. CDR3 in amino acids: CASSQDTVLAKNIQYF. CDR3 coding DNA: TGTGCCAGCAGCCAAGATACGGTTCTAGCCAAAAACATTCAGTACTTC.

The sample holds many counts of this clonotype. The rearrangement uses TRBV20-1 and TRBJ1-1; no firm D call. The length of the CDR3 is 13 residues. Germline CDR1 is DFQATT and CDR2 is SNEGSKA (reference sequence). Trimming left V 5 bases short and J 0 bases short, with 10 bases between. CDR3 DNA sequence: TGCAGTGCTGGAATCCCAGTGAACACTGAAGCTTTCTTT. Its protein is CSAGIPVNTEAFF.

The CDR3 spells CASSYEIPRQPQHF. Here the CDR3 DNA reads TGTGCCAGCAGTTACGAGATCCCTCGGCAGCCCCAGCATTTT. The chain combines TRBV6-2 or TRBV6-3 with TRBJ1-5; D is unclear. Per the germline V gene, CDR1 is MNHEY and CDR2 is SVGEGT. This CDR3 region has 14 residues. V dropped 2 bases and J dropped 7 bases, with 12 bases sitting between them.

Written as DNA, the CDR3 is TGCAGTGCTTTCGGGACTAGCGGGGGGGGTAGCACAGATACGCAGTATTTT. Its translation: CSAFGTSGGGSTDTQYF. The chain couples TRBV20-1 to TRBJ2-3; TRBD2 aligns across 16 bases. The CDR3 runs 17 residues. Germline V lookup: CDR1 DFQATT, CDR2 SNEGSKA (reference sequence). The V and J ends lost 5 bases and 0 bases, in that order; junction bases with no gene match: 5.

This clonotype has a handful of counts. The chain has TRBV2 and TRBJ2-5, with TRBD1 matching over 8 bases. This CDR3 comprises 12 residues. The junction had 4 bases not matched to a gene; V was cut back by 8 bases and J by 5 bases. Germline CDR1 and CDR2: SNHLY and FYNNEI. CDR3 coding DNA: TGTGCCAGCCAGGGGGCTCTGGAGACCCAGTACTTC. Amino acid sequence: CASQGALETQYF.

The rearrangement joins TRBV20-1 to TRBJ2-1; 9 bases are shared with TRBD2. Per germline, CDR1 DFQATT and CDR2 SNEGSKA (reference sequence). This CDR3 has 15 amino acids. V lost 2 bases and J lost 0; bases outside the gene matches: 2. The CDR3, as DNA: TGCAGTGCTAGACTAGCGGGGAACTCCTACAATGAGCAGTTCTTC. Amino acids: CSARLAGNSYNEQFF.

Only one count was recorded for this clonotype. This chain uses TRBV6-1 with TRBJ2-7; TRBD2 is a possible D gene (5 bases). The end of the DNA is better explained by TRBJ2-5, so the J call may be wrong. The CDR3 contains 13 residues. Germline V lookup: CDR1 MNHNS, CDR2 SASEGT. The CDR3 protein is CASRSPGQETQYF. CDR3 nucleotide sequence: TGTGCCAGCAGAAGCCCGGGACAAGAGACCCAGTACTTC.

A few counts support this clonotype. CDR3 in amino acids: CASSLVPGGLAGGPGNEQFF. CDR3 DNA sequence: TGCGCCAGCAGCTTGGTCCCGGGAGGGCTAGCGGGGGGGCCGGGCAATGAGCAGTTCTTC. The rearrangement joins TRBV5-1 to TRBJ2-1; 12 nucleotides line up with TRBD2. Germline assignment: CDR1 SGHRS and CDR2 YFSETQ. This CDR3 contains 20 residues. With V trimmed by 0 bases and J by 6 bases, 16 bases remained unmatched.

J is TRBJ1-2 and V is TRBV15; 8 bases line up with TRBD1. Per the germline V gene, CDR1 is LNHNV and CDR2 is YYDKDF (reference sequence). The CDR3 loop spans 15 amino acids. J gave up 4 bases and V 5 bases, and 9 bases lay outside the gene matches. The CDR3 sequence is CATSDPDRAVYGYTF. CDR3 nucleotide sequence: TGTGCCACCAGCGACCCGGACAGGGCTGTCTATGGCTACACCTTC.

The CDR3 DNA reads TGTGCCAGCAGTTACTTACACAGCTATGGCTACACCTTC. Amino acid sequence: CASSYLHSYGYTF. The rearrangement links TRBV6-5 to TRBJ1-2; unclear D gene. CDR1 is MNHEY and CDR2 is SVGAGI in the germline V gene. The CDR3 runs to 13 residues. Trimming took off 1 base at V and 4 bases at J, with 7 bases between the two ends.

The V and J genes are TRBV19 and TRBJ2-1; 7 nucleotides match TRBD1. Germline V gene sequence: CDR1 LNHDA, CDR2 SQIVND (reference sequence). V gave up 6 bases and J gave up 4 bases; unmatched junction bases: 6. CDR3 length: 14 residues. CDR3 DNA: TGTGCCAGTAGAACCCCGGGACAGTACAATGAGCAGTTCTTC. This sequence encodes CASRTPGQYNEQFF.

The chain couples TRBV30 to TRBJ2-7; 9 bases line up with TRBD2. The CDR3 covers 14 residues. The junction had 4 bases not matched to a gene; V was cut back by 3 bases and J by 1 base. Germline V gene data show CDR1 as GTSNPN and CDR2 as SVGIG (reference sequence). The CDR3 region is CAWSEGLASYEQYF. The DNA for the CDR3 is TGTGCCTGGAGCGAGGGACTAGCATCCTACGAGCAGTACTTC.

The genes are TRBV29-1 and TRBJ1-5; tentatively, D is TRBD1 (5 bases). Trimming took 7 bases from V and 1 from J, leaving 14 bases between them. Germline CDR1 and CDR2: SQVTM and ANQGSEA. The CDR3 runs 14 residues. CDR3 sequence reads: CSATQGTSNQPQHF. The CDR3 coding sequence is TGCAGCGCCACCCAGGGAACCAGCAATCAGCCCCAGCATTTT.

V and J are TRBV20-1 and TRBJ2-3; TRBD2 aligns across 10 bases. The CDR3 runs 15 residues. CDR1 and CDR2 from the germline V gene are DFQATT and SNEGSKA (reference sequence). Trimming cost V 4 bases and J 2 bases; bases outside gene matches: 6. The CDR3 DNA reads as TGCAGTGCTATGCCAAGCGGGGGGGCCACAGATACGCAGTATTTT. Residues: CSAMPSGGATDTQYF.

This chain uses TRBV10-3 with TRBJ2-5; D gene unclear. Trimming took 5 bases from V and 1 from J, leaving 8 bases between them. Looked up from germline, CDR1 is ENHRY and CDR2 is SYGVKD. The CDR3 spans 13 residues. In nucleotides, the CDR3 is TGTGCCATCAGTACCGGGCCCCAAGAGACCCAGTACTTC. Translated: CAISTGPQETQYF.

This clonotype was detected only once. V usage is TRBV3-1 and J usage is TRBJ2-4, with D possibly being TRBD1 or TRBD2 (5 bases each). Germline CDR1 LGHDT, CDR2 YNNKEL (reference sequence). The CDR3 runs to 14 residues. The germline V and J ends were trimmed by 5 bases and 13 bases, with 21 bases remaining between them. The chain's CDR3 is CASSAAGAVGEQYF. In DNA, the CDR3 is TGTGCCAGCAGCGCCGCCGGGGCCGTGGGGGAGCAGTACTTC.

This chain connects TRBV29-1 to TRBJ2-5; D remains unclear. CDR3 length: 13 amino acids. V was shortened by 5 bases and J by 1 base, with 11 bases between the two germline ends. CDR1 and CDR2 (germline): SQVTM, ANQGSEA. CDR3 amino acids: CSVSRGSQETQYF. The CDR3 DNA follows: TGCAGCGTTTCCCGCGGCAGCCAAGAGACCCAGTACTTC.

V and J are TRBV11-2 and TRBJ2-7, with D possibly matching TRBD2 (5 bases). The V gene lost 3 bases and the J gene lost 10 bases, with 16 bases spanning the gap. Germline V CDR1 and CDR2: SGHAT, FQNNGV. There are 13 residues in the CDR3. The CDR3 region is CASSFSREEAQYF. The DNA for the CDR3 is TGTGCCAGCAGCTTTTCCCGGGAAGAGGCCCAGTACTTC.

The sample holds a few counts of this clonotype. The V and J genes are TRBV11-2 and TRBJ2-1, with D uncertain. Deletions cut 1 base from V and 5 bases from J, with 12 bases between. The V gene's germline CDR1 is SGHAT and CDR2 FQNNGV. There are 15 residues in the CDR3. CDR3 loop: CASSLGLGGHNEQFF. The CDR3, as DNA: TGTGCCAGCAGCTTAGGTCTAGGCGGCCACAATGAGCAGTTCTTC.

The V and J genes are TRBV7-2 and TRBJ2-7; 8 bases align to TRBD2. In germline, CDR1 is SGHTA, CDR2 FQGNSA. Trimming cost V 5 bases and J 6 bases; bases outside gene matches: 12. The CDR3 contains 15 residues. The CDR3 region is CASSPRAGLVGEQYF. Here the CDR3 DNA reads TGTGCCAGCAGCCCCCGCGCGGGACTAGTCGGCGAGCAGTACTTC.

This clonotype was observed a handful of times. The chain recombines TRBV4-1 with TRBJ2-2; 7 bases are shared with TRBD2. Trimming took 3 bases from V and 5 from J; bases not matched to a gene: 15. Germline CDR1 reads MGHRA; CDR2 reads YSYEKL. The CDR3 contains 18 residues. The CDR3 sequence: CASSQNGLDGWLTGELFF. The CDR3 DNA reads TGCGCCAGCAGCCAGAACGGACTAGATGGTTGGCTGACCGGGGAGCTGTTTTTT.

This clonotype was recorded at least ten times. V and J are TRBV7-9 and TRBJ2-7; 8 bases agree with TRBD2. The CDR3 runs to 14 residues. Germline values: CDR1 SEHNR, CDR2 FQNEAQ (reference sequence). The ends lost 0 bases at V and 4 bases at J; junction bases unmatched: 2. CDR3 region: CASSLAGTSYEQYF. CDR3 in DNA: TGTGCCAGCAGCTTAGCCGGGACTAGTTACGAGCAGTACTTC.

This rearrangement joins TRBV9 to TRBJ2-5, with TRBD2 identical over 8 bases. Germline V gene data show CDR1 as SGDLS and CDR2 as YYNGEE. Germline trimming cut 0 bases from V and 5 bases from J; bases unmatched to any gene: 6. The CDR3 runs to 15 residues. This CDR3 is CASSVDPAGEETQYF. The CDR3 nucleotides are TGTGCCAGCAGCGTAGACCCAGCGGGAGAGGAGACCCAGTACTTC.